Listed below are T cell receptor beta chains from one sample, sequenced in a study of T cells in tumors after PD-1 blockade. TCRdb's table, derived via immunoSEQ multiplex PCR, lists solely in-frame clones and lacks some. The sample includes approximately 60,000 clones, around two thirds of them seen just once. Sequencing used PBMCs, obtained after anti-PD-1 treatment. Source of these receptors: a human donor with basal cell carcinoma. CDR3s include the opening cysteine and the closing phenylalanine or tryptophan. The D gene is left open where the match is weak. Expanded clones get a size class; other rows say once, few or many, or leave the size out.

j_call | clone_size | d_call | v_call | cdr3_nt | cdr3_aa
TRBJ1-6 | . | . | TRBV11-3 | TGTGCCAGCAGCGGGGGGACGAATTCACCCCTCCACTTT | CASSGGTNSPLHF
TRBJ1-1 | . | . | TRBV5-1 | TGCGCCAGCAGCGCTAAACAGGGTATGAACACTGAAGCTTTCTTT | CASSAKQGMNTEAFF
TRBJ1-1 | . | TRBD1 | TRBV11-2 | TGTGCCAGCAGCTTGAAGGGGGCGCATGGGTTCGGATCCTACACTGAAGCTTTCTTT | CASSLKGAHGFGSYTEAFF
TRBJ2-3 | . | TRBD1 | TRBV28 | TGTGCCAGCAGTAAGCGTACAGGGGCCACGACCACAGATACGCAGTATTTT | CASSKRTGATTTDTQYF
TRBJ2-6 | once | . | TRBV5-5 | TGTGCCAGCAGCCCCGATTCTGGGGCCAACGTCCTGACTTTC | CASSPDSGANVLTF
TRBJ1-2 | few | . | TRBV6-5 | TGTGCCAGCAGTTACTCAGGGGCGGGGGCCTATGGCTACACCTTC | CASSYSGAGAYGYTF
TRBJ2-5 | . | TRBD2 | TRBV5-6 | TGTGCCAGCAGCTCCCGGGAGGGGGTGGGGACCCAGTACTTC | CASSSREGVGTQYF
TRBJ2-1 | few | TRBD2 | TRBV6-6 | TGTGCCAGCAGTTTAGGGACTAGCGGGGTTTACAATGAGCAGTTCTTC | CASSLGTSGVYNEQFF
TRBJ2-7 | once | TRBD1 | TRBV25-1 | TGTGCCAGCAGTGACCGACAGGGGGTCTCCTACGAGCAGTACTTC | CASSDRQGVSYEQYF
TRBJ2-1 | . | . | TRBV28 | TGTGCCAGCAGTTCGGGGTCTAACAATGAGCAGTTCTTC | CASSSGSNNEQFF
TRBJ1-6 | . | . | TRBV7-2 | TGTGCCAGCAGCCTTCCGGGGTCCTATAATTCACCCCTCCACTTT | CASSLPGSYNSPLHF
TRBJ2-5 | once | TRBD2 | TRBV5-1 | TGCGCCAGCAGCTCAGCTAGCGGGGGGGTCCAAGAGACCCAGTACTTC | CASSSASGGVQETQYF
TRBJ2-3 | once | . | TRBV24-1 | TGTGCCACCAGTGATTTGCCGGGGGATGGAGATACGCAGTATTTT | CATSDLPGDGDTQYF
TRBJ2-1 | few | TRBD2 | TRBV9 | TGTGCCAGCAGACCGACTAGCGGGGGGGCGAATGAGCAGTTCTTC | CASRPTSGGANEQFF
TRBJ2-3 | . | TRBD1 | TRBV18 | TGTGCCAGCTCACAGACGGGACAGAGCACAGATACGCAGTATTTT | CASSQTGQSTDTQYF
TRBJ1-2 | few | TRBD1 | TRBV6-1 | TGTGCCAGCAGTGAAGCCGACAGGGTCTTCTATGGCTACACCTTC | CASSEADRVFYGYTF
TRBJ2-3 | . | . | TRBV24-1 | TGTGCCACCAGTGATTCGGGACCAACGAACACAGATACGCAGTATTTT | CATSDSGPTNTDTQYF
TRBJ1-1 | . | . | TRBV5-4 | TGTGCCAGCAGCGAAGGGTGGGGGGACACTGAAGCTTTCTTT | CASSEGWGDTEAFF
TRBJ1-1 | . | . | TRBV5-4 | TGTGCCAGCAGCCCGAGGGCCGGATACACTGAAGCTTTCTTT | CASSPRAGYTEAFF
TRBJ1-3 | . | . | TRBV4-1 | TGCGCCAGCAGCCAAGATCCGGAGGTCGGCACCATATATTTT | CASSQDPEVGTIYF
TRBJ2-7 | . | TRBD2 | TRBV15 | TGTGCCACCAGCAGAGGAGAAGCGGGGGGGAGCTCCTACGAGCAGTACTTC | CATSRGEAGGSSYEQYF
TRBJ2-2 | once | . | TRBV15 | TGTGCCACCAGCAGAGATTACGTTGGCGGGGGCGACACCGGGGAGCTGTTTTTT | CATSRDYVGGGDTGELFF
TRBJ2-7 | few | TRBD1 | TRBV15 | TGTGCCACCAGCAGAGATCGACAGGGGGCCGGCGAGCAGTACTTC | CATSRDRQGAGEQYF
TRBJ2-7 | . | TRBD2 | TRBV7-2 | TGTGCCAGCAGCCAGTCTAGCGGGGCTTACTACGAGCAGTACTTC | CASSQSSGAYYEQYF
TRBJ1-5 | . | . | TRBV19 | TGTGCCAGTAGTATTGTGGCTTCGGGTCAGCCCCAGCATTTT | CASSIVASGQPQHF
TRBJ2-7 | . | . | TRBV12-3/TRBV12-4 | TGTGCCAGCAGTTTACGGGGGTACGAGCAGTACTTC | CASSLRGYEQYF
TRBJ1-4 | . | . | TRBV29-1 | TGCAGCGTTGGGGAGGGGGAGAAACTGTTTTTT | CSVGEGEKLFF
TRBJ2-2 | once | . | TRBV5-1 | TGCGCCAGCAGCCTGGGACAAATTCACACCGGGGAGCTGTTTTTT | CASSLGQIHTGELFF
TRBJ2-2 | . | TRBD1 | TRBV19 | TGTGCCAGTACCCGGACAGGGGCGAACACCGGGGAGCTGTTTTTT | CASTRTGANTGELFF
TRBJ2-7 | . | . | TRBV9 | TGTGCCAGCAGCGTCTTGGACCTCTCCTACGAGCAGTACTTC | CASSVLDLSYEQYF
TRBJ1-1 | . | TRBD1 | TRBV5-4 | TGTGCCAGCAGCTTGGGAGGGACAGGGAGGGCTTTCTTT | CASSLGGTGRAFF